This TCR beta chain was obtained from a study of T cell changes during pregnancy in multiple sclerosis. Clones were sequenced by immunoSEQ multiplex PCR, and TCRdb holds only the in-frame ones, with some missing. The sample includes around 57,000 clones, approximately 90% of them seen just once. V was clipped by 0 bases and J by 1 base, with 10 bases between them. The CDR3 length is 15 residues. Germline values: CDR1 SGHRS, CDR2 YFSETQ. The receptor's source is a female donor in good health, enrolled as a control in a pregnancy study. This sample comprised peripheral blood, obtained in the first trimester of pregnancy. The chain links TRBV5-1 to TRBJ1-2; D possibly corresponds to TRBD1 (6 bases). The CDR3 reads CASSLGQDSNYGYTF. DNA of the CDR3: TGCGCCAGCAGCTTGGGGCAGGACAGTAACTATGGCTACACCTTC.